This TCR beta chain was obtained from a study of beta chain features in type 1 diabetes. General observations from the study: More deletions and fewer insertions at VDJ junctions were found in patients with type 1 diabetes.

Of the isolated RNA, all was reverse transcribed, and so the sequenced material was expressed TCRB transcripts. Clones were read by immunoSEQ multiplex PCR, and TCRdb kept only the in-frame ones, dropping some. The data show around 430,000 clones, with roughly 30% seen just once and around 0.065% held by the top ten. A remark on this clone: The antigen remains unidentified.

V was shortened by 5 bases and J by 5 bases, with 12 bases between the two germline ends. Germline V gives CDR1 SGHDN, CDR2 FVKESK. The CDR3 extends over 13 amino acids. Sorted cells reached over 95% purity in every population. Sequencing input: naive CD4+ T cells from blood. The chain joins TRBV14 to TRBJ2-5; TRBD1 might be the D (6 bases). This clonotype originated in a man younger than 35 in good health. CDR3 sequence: CASSFTGRETQYF. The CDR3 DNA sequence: TGTGCCAGCAGCTTTACAGGGCGGGAGACCCAGTACTTC.